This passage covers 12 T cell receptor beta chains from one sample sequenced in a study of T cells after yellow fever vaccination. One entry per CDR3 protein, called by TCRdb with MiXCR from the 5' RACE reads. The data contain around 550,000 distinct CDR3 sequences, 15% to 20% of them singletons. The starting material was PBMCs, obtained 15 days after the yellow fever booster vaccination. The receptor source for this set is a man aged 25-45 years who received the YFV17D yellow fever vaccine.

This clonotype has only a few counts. As DNA, the CDR3 is TGTGCCAGCAGCTCCGACCCCGGGACTAGCCCCCAGTGGGCGCAGTATTTT. Translating it yields CASSSDPGTSPQWAQYF. The rearrangement joins TRBV6-1 to TRBJ2-3, with 9 bases fitting TRBD2. The germline V gene encodes CDR1 MNHNS and CDR2 SASEGT. The CDR3 length is 17 residues. V lost 6 bases to trimming and J lost 10 bases; unmatched junction nucleotides: 20.

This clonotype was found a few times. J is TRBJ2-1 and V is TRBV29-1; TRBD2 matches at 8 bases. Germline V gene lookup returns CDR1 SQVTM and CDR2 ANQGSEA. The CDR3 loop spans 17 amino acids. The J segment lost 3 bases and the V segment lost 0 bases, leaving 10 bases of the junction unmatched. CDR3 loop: CSVEDLGSGSFYNEQFF. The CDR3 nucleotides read TGCAGCGTTGAAGATCTGGGAAGCGGGAGCTTCTACAATGAGCAGTTCTTC.

The CDR3, as DNA: TGCGCCAGCAGCTTGGAAGGGACAGGGGTCACTGAAGCTTTCTTT. Its protein product is CASSLEGTGVTEAFF. The chain is built from TRBV5-1 and TRBJ1-1, with 10 bases fitting TRBD1. The CDR3 consists of 15 residues. V shed 0 bases, J shed 4 bases, and the junction held 3 bases outside the gene matches. The germline V gene has CDR1 SGHRS and CDR2 YFSETQ.

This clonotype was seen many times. The CDR3 reads CSAGGGTGTGELFF. As DNA, the CDR3 is TGCAGTGCTGGGGGTGGGACAGGCACCGGGGAGCTGTTTTTT. The V call is TRBV20-1, the J call TRBJ2-2, with TRBD1 matching 8 bases. Trimming cost V 5 bases and J 4 bases; bases outside gene matches: 6. This CDR3 comprises 14 residues. Per the germline V gene, CDR1 is DFQATT and CDR2 is SNEGSKA (reference sequence).

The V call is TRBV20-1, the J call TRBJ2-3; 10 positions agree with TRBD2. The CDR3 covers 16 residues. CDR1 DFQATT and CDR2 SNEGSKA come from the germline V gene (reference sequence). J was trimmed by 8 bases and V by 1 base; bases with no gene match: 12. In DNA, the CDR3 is TGCAGTGCTAGAGGTCGAACTAGCGGGATCGCGGGTACGCAGTATTTT. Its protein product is CSARGRTSGIAGTQYF.

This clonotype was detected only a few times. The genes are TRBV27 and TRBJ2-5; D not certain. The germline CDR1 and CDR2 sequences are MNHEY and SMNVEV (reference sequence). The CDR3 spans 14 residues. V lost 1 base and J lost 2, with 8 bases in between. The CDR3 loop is CASSLLENQETQYF. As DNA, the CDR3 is TGTGCCAGCAGTTTATTGGAGAATCAAGAGACCCAGTACTTC.

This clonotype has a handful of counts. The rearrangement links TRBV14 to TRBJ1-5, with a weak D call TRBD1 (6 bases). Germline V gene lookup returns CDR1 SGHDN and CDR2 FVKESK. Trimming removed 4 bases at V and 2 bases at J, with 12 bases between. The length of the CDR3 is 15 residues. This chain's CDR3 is CASSPGGWGNQPQHF. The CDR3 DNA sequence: TGTGCCAGCAGCCCTGGGGGCTGGGGCAATCAGCCCCAGCATTTT.

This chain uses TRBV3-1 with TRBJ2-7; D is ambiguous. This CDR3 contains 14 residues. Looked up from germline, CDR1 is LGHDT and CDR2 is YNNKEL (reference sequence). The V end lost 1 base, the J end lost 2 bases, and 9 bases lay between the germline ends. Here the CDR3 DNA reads TGTGCCAGCAGCCAAGGAGACCTTACCTACGAGCAGTACTTC. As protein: CASSQGDLTYEQYF.

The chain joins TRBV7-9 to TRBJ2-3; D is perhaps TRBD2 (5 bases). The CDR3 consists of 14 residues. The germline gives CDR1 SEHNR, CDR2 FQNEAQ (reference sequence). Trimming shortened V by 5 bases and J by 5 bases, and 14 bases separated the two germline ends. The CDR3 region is CASSPGHGGDTQYF. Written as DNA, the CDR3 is TGTGCCAGCAGCCCGGGTCATGGAGGAGATACGCAGTATTTT.

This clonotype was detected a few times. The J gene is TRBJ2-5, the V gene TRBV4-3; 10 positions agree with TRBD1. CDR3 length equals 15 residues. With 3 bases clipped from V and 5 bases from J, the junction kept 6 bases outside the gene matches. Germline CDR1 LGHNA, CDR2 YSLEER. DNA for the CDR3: TGCGCCAGCAGCCAGTCGGGACAGGGGACGGAGACCCAGTACTTC. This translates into CASSQSGQGTETQYF.

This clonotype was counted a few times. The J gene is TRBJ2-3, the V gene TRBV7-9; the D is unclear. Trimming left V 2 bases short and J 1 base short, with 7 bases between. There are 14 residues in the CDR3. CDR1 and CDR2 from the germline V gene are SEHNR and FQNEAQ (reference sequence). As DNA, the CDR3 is TGTGCCAGCAGCTTAATAGCCCGCACAGATACGCAGTATTTT. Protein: CASSLIARTDTQYF.

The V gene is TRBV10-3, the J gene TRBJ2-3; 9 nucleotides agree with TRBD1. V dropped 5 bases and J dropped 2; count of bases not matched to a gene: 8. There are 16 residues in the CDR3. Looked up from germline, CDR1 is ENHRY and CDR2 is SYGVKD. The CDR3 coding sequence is TGTGCCATCAGTAGACAGGGGGATATTCCCACAGATACGCAGTATTTT. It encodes CAISRQGDIPTDTQYF.